These 27 T cell receptor beta chains were all obtained from the same sample, sequenced in a study of cytomegalovirus exposure and HLA in healthy donors. With 60 Vbeta and 13 Jbeta primers, the PCR was carried out. Assay used: immunoSEQ multiplex PCR; TCRdb lists only in-frame clones, some missing. The repertoire includes about 96,000 clones, around 74% of them detected once, and more than 2.5% sits in the top ten. The sequenced sample consisted of PBMCs. These receptors were obtained from a female donor in good health and CMV-seropositive.

This sequence joins TRBV30 and TRBJ2-7; D unresolved. The CDR3 covers 14 residues. V dropped 0 bases and J dropped 7 bases, with 16 bases sitting between them. CDR1 is GTSNPN and CDR2 is SVGIG in the germline V gene (reference sequence). As DNA, the CDR3 is TGTGCCTGGAGTGTACTCACCGTCGGTGAAGAGCAGTACTTC. It specifies CAWSVLTVGEEQYF.

The V gene is TRBV2, the J gene TRBJ1-5, with a tentative D call TRBD1 (6 bases). CDR3 length: 14 amino acids. Germline V gene data show CDR1 as SNHLY and CDR2 as FYNNEI. V lost 6 bases and J lost 5, with 14 bases in between. DNA for the CDR3: TGTGCCAGCAGCGTACAGGGCGGCGATCAGCCCCAGCATTTT. This gives the protein CASSVQGGDQPQHF.

This clone was observed once. The chain carries TRBV7-7 and TRBJ2-2; 10 nucleotides align to TRBD1. Per the germline V gene, CDR1 is SSHAT and CDR2 is FNYEAQ (reference sequence). The CDR3 has 14 residues. In nucleotides, the CDR3 is TGTGCTGGGGGACAGGGGACGAACACCGGGGAGCTGTTTTTT. It specifies CAGGQGTNTGELFF. Supplemented by reference TRBV7-7 and TRBJ2-2, the full variable domain reads GAGVSQSPRYKVTKRGQDVTLRCDPISSHATLYWYQQALGQGPEFLTYFNYEAQPDKSGLPSDRFSAERPEGSISTLTIQRTEQRDSAMYRCAGGQGTNTGELFFGEGSRLTVL.

In its sample, this clone was seen a few times. This sequence joins TRBV6-6 and TRBJ2-2; TRBD1 matches 12 bases. Looked up from germline, CDR1 is MNHNY and CDR2 is SVGAGI (reference sequence). The J segment lost 7 bases and the V segment lost 1 base, leaving 4 bases of the junction unmatched. The CDR3 is 16 amino acids. Written as DNA, the CDR3 is TGTGCCAGCAGTTACTTGGGACAGGGGGCCGACGGGGAGCTGTTTTTT. This sequence encodes CASSYLGQGADGELFF.

In regard to this clone: The DNA is left out, because the CDR3 cannot be placed on it with certainty; the CDR3 is given as TCRdb lists it. The V call is TRBV6-6, the J call TRBJ2-5; the D segment call TRBD1 is taken from the table without a DNA check. Germline values: CDR1 MNHNY, CDR2 SVGAGI (reference sequence). The CDR3 numbers 16 amino acids, ends counted. The CDR3 protein is CASSTSGRAAPETQYF.

Worth noting for this clone: The junction differs from germline at one of its ends, possibly a read error. V and J are TRBV7-2 and TRBJ1-5; TRBD1 matches 8 bases. The CDR3 covers 12 residues. Germline V gene sequence: CDR1 SGHTA, CDR2 FQGNSA. The CDR3 nucleotides are TGTGCCAGCAGCTTAGTGGGACAGGTCTTTTATTTT. Translation gives CASSLVGQVFYF.

This clone was seen only a few times. The V gene is TRBV6-5, the J gene TRBJ2-3; maybe TRBD1 (5 bases). The CDR3 runs 15 residues. V shed 0 bases and J shed 5 bases, with 12 bases lying between them. Germline V gene lookup returns CDR1 MNHEY and CDR2 SVGAGI. CDR3 DNA sequence: TGTGCCAGCAGTTACTCCGGCAGGGTACGAGATACGCAGTATTTT. Translating it yields CASSYSGRVRDTQYF.

Comments on this clone: The germline gene is not matched at one end of the junction; a read error may be the cause. The gene calls are TRBV7-7 and TRBJ2-3; 10 bases are a match to TRBD2. Per the germline V gene, CDR1 is SSHAT and CDR2 is FNYEAQ (reference sequence). This CDR3 has 16 amino acids. The CDR3 reads CASSPGLAGVGDTQYF. The CDR3 DNA reads as TGTGCTAGCAGCCCGGGGCTAGCGGGAGTAGGGGATACGCAGTATTTT.

The V gene is TRBV6-1, the J gene TRBJ2-1, with a tentative D call TRBD1 (6 bases). The length of the CDR3 is 15 residues. Germline CDR1 is MNHNS and CDR2 is SASEGT. Trimming took off 1 base at V and 2 bases at J, with 9 bases between the two ends. This chain's CDR3 is CASSEDWGPYNEQFF. For the CDR3, the DNA is TGTGCCAGCAGTGAAGATTGGGGGCCCTACAATGAGCAGTTCTTC.

This sequence joins TRBV10-1 and TRBJ2-3; D gene ambiguous. This CDR3 contains 14 residues. The V and J ends lost 6 bases and 1 base respectively, with 11 bases between them. Per germline, CDR1 WNHNN and CDR2 SYGVQD (reference sequence). The CDR3 sequence is CASREGVGTDTQYF. The CDR3 nucleotides read TGCGCCAGCAGAGAAGGAGTGGGCACAGATACGCAGTATTTT.

This clone was observed a few times. V and J are TRBV6-6 and TRBJ1-2; D ambiguous. Trimming stripped 5 bases from V and 8 bases from J, with 9 bases between. The CDR3 has 11 amino acids. Germline assignment: CDR1 MNHNY and CDR2 SVGAGI (reference sequence). CDR3 in DNA: TGTGCCAGCAGTCCAACATCCGGCTACACCTTC. This gives the protein CASSPTSGYTF.

This clone showed up just a few times. This chain uses TRBV28 with TRBJ2-1; D remains ambiguous. The CDR3 is made up of 13 amino acids. The V gene's germline CDR1 is MDHEN and CDR2 SYDVKM. The V gene lost 2 bases and the J gene lost 3 bases, with 5 bases spanning the gap. The CDR3 sequence is CASSLGSYNEQFF. DNA of the CDR3: TGTGCCAGCAGTTTAGGCAGCTACAATGAGCAGTTCTTC.

The chain is built from TRBV28 and TRBJ1-6, with D tentatively TRBD1 (5 bases). CDR1 is MDHEN, CDR2 SYDVKM, per germline. This CDR3 has 14 amino acids. Trimming cost V 6 bases and J 8 bases, with 14 bases left between them. In nucleotides, the CDR3 is TGTGCCAGCAGCCCCCGGGACTGGGATTCACCCCTCCACTTT. Amino acid sequence: CASSPRDWDSPLHF.

This clone has more than one count but fewer than ten. The genes are TRBV6-5 and TRBJ1-1, with TRBD1 as a possible D gene (6 bases). CDR1 MNHEY and CDR2 SVGAGI come from the germline V gene. The V end was cut by 7 bases, the J end by 1 base, with 13 bases between. The length of the CDR3 is 14 residues. The CDR3 nucleotides read TGTGCCAGCAATCCCCACAGGGAGAACACTGAAGCTTTCTTT. Amino acid sequence: CASNPHRENTEAFF.

The V call is TRBV5-4, the J call TRBJ2-1; 8 positions agree with TRBD2. The CDR3 has 16 amino acids. The germline V gene encodes CDR1 SGHNT and CDR2 YYREEE (reference sequence). The trim removed 2 bases at V and 4 bases at J, leaving 8 bases unmatched. The CDR3 sequence is CASSFGGGLPYNEQFF. The CDR3 nucleotides read TGTGCCAGCAGCTTCGGGGGGGGGCTTCCTTACAATGAGCAGTTCTTC.

The rearrangement joins TRBV5-4 to TRBJ1-4, with a tentative D call TRBD1 (6 bases). V lost 2 bases to trimming and J lost 3 bases, with 14 bases between them. In germline, CDR1 is SGHNT, CDR2 YYREEE (reference sequence). This CDR3 comprises 16 residues. CDR3 DNA: TGTGCCAGCAGCTTCGGGGGGCCCATGGCTAATGAAAAACTGTTTTTT. Residues: CASSFGGPMANEKLFF.

The V call is TRBV7-3, the J call TRBJ1-6; the match to TRBD1 covers 7 bases. The CDR3 has 16 residues. Germline-derived CDR1 and CDR2 are SGHTA and FQGTGA. V was pared by 4 bases and J by 9 bases, with 12 bases of the junction left unmatched. This CDR3 reads CASSSQGGLKTSPLHF. In DNA, the CDR3 is TGTGCCAGCAGCTCCCAAGGGGGCCTAAAAACTTCACCCCTCCACTTT.

This clone was observed a single time. The V and J genes are TRBV18 and TRBJ2-3, with D possibly being TRBD2 (5 bases). The V gene lost 1 base and the J gene lost 2 bases, with 10 bases spanning the gap. CDR1 is KGHSH and CDR2 is LQKENI in the germline V gene. This CDR3 contains 15 residues. The CDR3 DNA sequence: TGTGCCAGCTCACCACGAGGGTACCTCACAGATACGCAGTATTTT. Amino acids: CASSPRGYLTDTQYF.

As DNA, the CDR3 is TGTGCCAACGAGGACAAGAGCAATCAGCCCCAGCATTTT. Its translation is CANEDKSNQPQHF. This sequence joins TRBV7-3 and TRBJ1-5; maybe TRBD1 (5 bases). Germline V gives CDR1 SGHTA, CDR2 FQGTGA. V was pared by 10 bases and J by 1 base, with 11 bases between. This CDR3 comprises 13 residues. The full variable domain, with the rest looked up from reference TRBV7-3 and TRBJ1-5, is GAGVSQTPSNKVTEKGKYVELRCDPISGHTALYWYRQSLGQGPEFLIYFQGTGAADDSGLPNDRFFAVRPEGSVSTLKIQRTERGDSAVYLCANEDKSNQPQHFGDGTRLSIL.

J is TRBJ2-1 and V is TRBV6-5; TRBD2 aligns across 7 bases. With V trimmed by 8 bases and J by 7 bases, 14 bases remained unmatched. The CDR3 sequence is 15 residues long. The germline gives CDR1 MNHEY, CDR2 SVGAGI. CDR3 region: CASGSGGGSANEQFF. DNA for the CDR3: TGTGCCAGCGGGTCTGGGGGAGGGTCGGCGAATGAGCAGTTCTTC.

This chain connects TRBV7-2 to TRBJ2-1; D ambiguous. V was pared by 7 bases and J by 0 bases, with 10 bases between. Germline CDR1 reads SGHTA; CDR2 reads FQGNSA. The CDR3 spans 14 residues. CDR3 DNA: TGTGCCAGCACCTTCCCGAGCTCCTACAATGAGCAGTTCTTC. Amino acids: CASTFPSSYNEQFF.

The chain uses TRBV4-1 and TRBJ2-1, with 9 nucleotides matching TRBD2. The CDR3 totals 13 residues. Trimming removed 0 bases from V and 16 bases from J; junction bases left unmatched: 7. From germline, CDR1 is MGHRA and CDR2 YSYEKL. CDR3 coding DNA: TGCGCCAGCAGCCAAGATTCTTTGGGACTAGCTTTCTTC. This sequence encodes CASSQDSLGLAFF.

The chain combines TRBV5-4 with TRBJ2-1; TRBD2 agrees at 8 bases. The CDR3 extends over 14 amino acids. Germline CDR1 is SGHNT and CDR2 is YYREEE (reference sequence). J lost 11 bases, V lost 1 base, and 8 bases had no gene match. The CDR3 sequence is CASSLTGLEGKQFF. CDR3 DNA: TGTGCCAGCAGCTTGACGGGACTAGAGGGGAAGCAGTTCTTC.

The V gene is TRBV5-1, the J gene TRBJ2-7, with D possibly matching TRBD2 (5 bases). Germline CDR1 is SGHRS and CDR2 is YFSETQ. The CDR3 is 13 residues long. V shed 4 bases and J shed 6 bases, with 14 bases lying between them. CDR3 protein: CASSHPEGIEQYF. For the CDR3, the DNA is TGCGCCAGCAGCCACCCTGAGGGCATCGAGCAGTACTTC.

The rearrangement links TRBV4-3 to TRBJ2-1; TRBD2 aligns across 12 bases. The germline V gene has CDR1 LGHNA and CDR2 YSLEER. V shed 0 bases and J 9 bases; nucleotides not matched to a gene: 9. The CDR3 sequence is 17 residues long. Here the CDR3 reads CASSQDSGSSGGVEQFF. In DNA, the CDR3 is TGCGCCAGCAGCCAAGATAGCGGGTCTAGCGGGGGGGTTGAGCAGTTCTTC.

The chain uses TRBV28 and TRBJ1-1; TRBD1 agrees at 7 bases. The CDR3 contains 14 residues. Germline V gives CDR1 MDHEN, CDR2 SYDVKM. The J segment lost 6 bases and the V segment lost 6 bases, leaving 10 bases of the junction unmatched. For the CDR3, the DNA is TGTGCCAGCAGCTTTCGCCGGGACAGACCTGAAGCTTTCTTT. Protein product: CASSFRRDRPEAFF.

The V gene is TRBV5-4, the J gene TRBJ2-1; 12 bases map to TRBD2. The CDR3 sequence is 16 residues long. With 4 bases clipped from V and 2 bases from J, the junction kept 4 bases outside the gene matches. The germline V gene has CDR1 SGHNT and CDR2 YYREEE (reference sequence). CDR3 in amino acids: CASSVRLAGAYNEQFF. For the CDR3, the DNA is TGTGCCAGCAGCGTTAGACTAGCGGGAGCCTACAATGAGCAGTTCTTC.